This TCR beta chain comes out of a study of blood T cell repertoires in COVID-19. Germline assignment: CDR1 MNHNS and CDR2 SASEGT. The CDR3 spans 17 residues. V lost 2 bases, J lost 0 bases, and 15 bases lay in between. The data were produced by immunoSEQ multiplex PCR, yet TCRdb's version contains in-frame clones alone and is incomplete. Of hundreds of thousands of clones in the sample, roughly nine tenths are singletons; the top ten hold less than 7.5%. The gene calls are TRBV6-1 and TRBJ2-3, with D perhaps TRBD1 (5 bases). Source material: peripheral blood. The sequence derives from a man aged 55 to 70 who had recovered from COVID-19. In DNA form, the CDR3 reads TGTGCCAGCAGTGAAATGAGTAGGGCAGGGAGCACAGATACGCAGTATTTT. This gives the protein CASSEMSRAGSTDTQYF.